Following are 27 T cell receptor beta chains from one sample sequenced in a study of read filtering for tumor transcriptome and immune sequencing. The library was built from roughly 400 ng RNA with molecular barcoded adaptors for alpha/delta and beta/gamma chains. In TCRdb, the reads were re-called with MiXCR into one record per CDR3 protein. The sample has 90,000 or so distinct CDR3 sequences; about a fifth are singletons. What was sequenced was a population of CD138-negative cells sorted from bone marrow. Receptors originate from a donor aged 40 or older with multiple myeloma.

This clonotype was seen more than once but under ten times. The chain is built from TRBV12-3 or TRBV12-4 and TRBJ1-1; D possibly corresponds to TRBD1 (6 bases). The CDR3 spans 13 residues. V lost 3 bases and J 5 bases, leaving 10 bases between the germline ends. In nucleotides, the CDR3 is TGTGCCAGCAGTTTCACAGGGAGGACTGAAGCTTTCTTT. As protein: CASSFTGRTEAFF.

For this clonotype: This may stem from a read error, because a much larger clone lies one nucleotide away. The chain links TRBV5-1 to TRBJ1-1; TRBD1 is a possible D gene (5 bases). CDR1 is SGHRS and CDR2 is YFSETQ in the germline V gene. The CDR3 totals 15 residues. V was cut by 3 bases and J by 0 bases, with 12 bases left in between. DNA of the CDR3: TGCGCCAGCAGCTCGCATGGACATTTGAACACTGAAGCTTTCTTT. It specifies CASSSHGHLNTEAFF. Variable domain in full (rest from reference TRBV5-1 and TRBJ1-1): KAGVTQTPRYLIKTRGQQVTLSCSPISGHRSVSWYQQTPGQGLQFLFEYFSETQRNKGNFPGRFSGRQFSNSRSEMNVSTLELGDSALYLCASSSHGHLNTEAFFGQGTRLTVV.

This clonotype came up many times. This chain's CDR3 is CASSRWTELTF. The DNA for the CDR3 is TGTGCCAGCAGTCGGTGGACGGAACTGACTTTC. The chain has TRBV3-1 and TRBJ2-6; D uncertain. The V end lost 6 bases, the J end lost 16 bases, and 13 bases lay between the germline ends. CDR1 and CDR2 (germline): LGHDT, YNNKEL (reference sequence). The CDR3 has 11 amino acids.

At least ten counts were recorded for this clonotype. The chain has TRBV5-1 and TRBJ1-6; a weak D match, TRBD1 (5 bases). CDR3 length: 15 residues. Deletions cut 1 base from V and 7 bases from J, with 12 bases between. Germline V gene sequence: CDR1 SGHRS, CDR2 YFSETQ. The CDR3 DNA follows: TGCGCCAGCAGCTTGAGGTCTGGGGGAAATTCACCCCTCCACTTT. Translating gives CASSLRSGGNSPLHF.

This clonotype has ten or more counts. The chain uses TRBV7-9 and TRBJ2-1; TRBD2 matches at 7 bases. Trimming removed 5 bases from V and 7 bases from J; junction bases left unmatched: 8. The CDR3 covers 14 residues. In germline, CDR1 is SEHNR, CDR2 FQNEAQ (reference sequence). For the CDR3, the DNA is TGTGCCAGCAGCGCGGGACTATTGGGTAATGAGCAGTTCTTC. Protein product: CASSAGLLGNEQFF.

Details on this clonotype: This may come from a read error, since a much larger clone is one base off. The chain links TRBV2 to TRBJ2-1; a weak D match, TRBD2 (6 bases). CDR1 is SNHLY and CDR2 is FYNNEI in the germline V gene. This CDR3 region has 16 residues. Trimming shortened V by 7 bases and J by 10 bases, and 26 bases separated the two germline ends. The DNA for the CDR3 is TGTGCCAGCATGAGGAGAACGTTGGACTATAGGCTCGAGCAGTTCTTC. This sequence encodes CASMRRTLDYRLEQFF.

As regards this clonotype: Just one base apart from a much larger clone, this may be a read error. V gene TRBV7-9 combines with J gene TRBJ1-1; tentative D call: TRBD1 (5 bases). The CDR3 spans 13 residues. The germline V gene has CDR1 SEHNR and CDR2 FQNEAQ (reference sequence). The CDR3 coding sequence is TGTGCCAGCAGCCAAGGACATCTCACTGAAGCTCTCTTT. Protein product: CASSQGHLTEALF.

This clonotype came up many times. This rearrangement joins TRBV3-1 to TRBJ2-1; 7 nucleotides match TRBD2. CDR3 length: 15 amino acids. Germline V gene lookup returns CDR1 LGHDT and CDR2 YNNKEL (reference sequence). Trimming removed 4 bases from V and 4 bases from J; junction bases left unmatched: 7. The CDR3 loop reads CASSPSGRGYNEQFF. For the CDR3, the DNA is TGTGCCAGCAGCCCAAGCGGGCGGGGGTACAATGAGCAGTTCTTC.

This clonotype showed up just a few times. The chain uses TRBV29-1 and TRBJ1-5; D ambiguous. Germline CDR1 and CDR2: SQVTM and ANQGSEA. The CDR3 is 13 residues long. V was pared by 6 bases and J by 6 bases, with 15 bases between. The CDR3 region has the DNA TGCAGCGTCCAAAATGTTGGCGGTCAGCCCCAGCATTTT. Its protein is CSVQNVGGQPQHF.

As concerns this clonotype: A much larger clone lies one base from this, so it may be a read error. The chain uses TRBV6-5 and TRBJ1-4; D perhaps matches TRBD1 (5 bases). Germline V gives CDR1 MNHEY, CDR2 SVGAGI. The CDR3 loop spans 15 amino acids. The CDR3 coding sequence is TGTGCCAGCAGTCGAACACAGGCCCCTAATGAACAACTGTTTTTT. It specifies CASSRTQAPNEQLFF.

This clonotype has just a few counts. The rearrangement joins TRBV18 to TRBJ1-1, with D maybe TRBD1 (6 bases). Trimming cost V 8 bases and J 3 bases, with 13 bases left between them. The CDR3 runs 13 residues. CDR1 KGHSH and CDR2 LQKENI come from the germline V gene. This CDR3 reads CASSLNRDTEAFF. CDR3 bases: TGTGCCAGCAGCCTCAACAGGGACACTGAAGCTTTCTTT.

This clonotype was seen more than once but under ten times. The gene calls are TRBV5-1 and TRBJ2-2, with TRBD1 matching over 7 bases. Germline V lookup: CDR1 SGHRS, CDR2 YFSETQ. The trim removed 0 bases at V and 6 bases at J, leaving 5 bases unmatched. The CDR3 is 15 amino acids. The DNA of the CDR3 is TGCGCCAGCAGCTTGGGACAGGGATCGGCCGGGGAGCTGTTTTTT. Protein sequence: CASSLGQGSAGELFF.

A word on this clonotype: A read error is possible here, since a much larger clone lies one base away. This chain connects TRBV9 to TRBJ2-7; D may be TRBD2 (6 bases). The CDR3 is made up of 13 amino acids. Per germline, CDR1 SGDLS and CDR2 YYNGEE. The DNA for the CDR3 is TGTGCCATCAGCGAGGGGCCCGGGGGTAACCAGTACTTC. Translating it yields CAISEGPGGNQYF.

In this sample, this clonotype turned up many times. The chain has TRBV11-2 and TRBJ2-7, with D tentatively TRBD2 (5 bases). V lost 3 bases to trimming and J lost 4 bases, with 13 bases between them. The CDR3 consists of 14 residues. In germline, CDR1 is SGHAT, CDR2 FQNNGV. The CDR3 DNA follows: TGTGCCAGCAGCTTCCAAACACGCGGGTACGAGCAGTACTTC. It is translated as CASSFQTRGYEQYF.

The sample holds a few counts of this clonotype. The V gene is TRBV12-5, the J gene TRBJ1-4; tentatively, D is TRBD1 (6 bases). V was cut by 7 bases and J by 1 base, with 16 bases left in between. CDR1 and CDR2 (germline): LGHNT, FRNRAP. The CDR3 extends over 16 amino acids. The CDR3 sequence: CASDNREVRTNEKLFF. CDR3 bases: TGTGCTAGTGATAACAGGGAAGTCAGAACTAATGAAAAACTGTTTTTT. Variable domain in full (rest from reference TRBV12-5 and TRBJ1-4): DARVTQTPRHKVTEMGQEVTMRCQPILGHNTVFWYRQTMMQGLELLAYFRNRAPLDDSGMPKDRFSAEMPDATLATLKIQPSEPRDSAVYFCASDNREVRTNEKLFFGSGTQLSVL.

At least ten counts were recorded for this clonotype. CDR3 protein: CASRPGTLGQQYF. In DNA form, the CDR3 reads TGTGCCAGCAGACCCGGGACATTGGGCCAGCAGTACTTC. The chain couples TRBV6-2 or TRBV6-3 to TRBJ2-7; tentative D call: TRBD1 (6 bases). This CDR3 spans 13 amino acids. V was pared by 6 bases and J by 8 bases, with 17 bases between. Germline-derived CDR1 and CDR2 are MNHEY and SVGEGT.

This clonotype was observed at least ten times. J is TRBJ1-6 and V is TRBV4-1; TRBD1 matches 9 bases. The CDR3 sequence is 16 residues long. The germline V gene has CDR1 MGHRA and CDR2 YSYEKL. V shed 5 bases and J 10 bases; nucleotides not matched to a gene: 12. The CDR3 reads CASSYQQGALSSPLHF. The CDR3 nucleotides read TGCGCCAGCAGCTACCAACAGGGGGCCTTAAGCTCACCCCTCCACTTT.

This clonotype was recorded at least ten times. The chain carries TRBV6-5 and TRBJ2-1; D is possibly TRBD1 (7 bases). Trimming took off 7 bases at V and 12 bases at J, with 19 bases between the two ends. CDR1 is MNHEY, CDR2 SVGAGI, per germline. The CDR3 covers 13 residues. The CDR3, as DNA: TGTGCCAGCAACCCCCCCGGAGGGGGCGGGCAGTTCTTC. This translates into CASNPPGGGGQFF.

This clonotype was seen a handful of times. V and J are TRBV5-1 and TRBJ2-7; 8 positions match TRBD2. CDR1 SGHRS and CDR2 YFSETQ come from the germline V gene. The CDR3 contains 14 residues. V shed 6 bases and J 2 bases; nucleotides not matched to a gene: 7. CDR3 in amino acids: CASKHSGVTYEQYF. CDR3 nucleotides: TGCGCCAGCAAACATAGCGGGGTAACCTACGAGCAGTACTTC.

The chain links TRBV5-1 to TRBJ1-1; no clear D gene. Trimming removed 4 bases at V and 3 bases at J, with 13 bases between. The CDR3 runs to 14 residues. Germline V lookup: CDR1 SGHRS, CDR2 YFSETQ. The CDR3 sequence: CASSPPQVDTEAFF. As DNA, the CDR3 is TGCGCCAGCAGCCCCCCTCAAGTCGACACTGAAGCTTTCTTT.

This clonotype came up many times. The CDR3 spells CATRRDRDGYEQYF. DNA for the CDR3: TGTGCCACCCGAAGGGACAGGGATGGGTACGAGCAGTACTTC. J is TRBJ2-7 and V is TRBV19; 9 bases fit TRBD1. V lost 10 bases, J lost 4 bases, and 11 bases stayed unmatched. The germline V gene encodes CDR1 LNHDA and CDR2 SQIVND (reference sequence). CDR3 length: 14 residues.

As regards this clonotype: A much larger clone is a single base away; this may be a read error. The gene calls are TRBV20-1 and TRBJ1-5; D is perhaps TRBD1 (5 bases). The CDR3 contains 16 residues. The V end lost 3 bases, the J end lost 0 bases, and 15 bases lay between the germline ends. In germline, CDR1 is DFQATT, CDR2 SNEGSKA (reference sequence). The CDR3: CSASQGSPYSNQPQHF. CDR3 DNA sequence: TGCAGTGCTAGCCAGGGCAGCCCTTATAGCAATCAGCCCCAGCATTTT.

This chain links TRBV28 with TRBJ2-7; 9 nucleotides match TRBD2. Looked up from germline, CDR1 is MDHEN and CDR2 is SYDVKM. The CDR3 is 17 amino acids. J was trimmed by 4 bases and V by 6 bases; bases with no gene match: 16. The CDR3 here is CASSPPRASGALYEQYF. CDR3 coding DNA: TGTGCCAGCAGCCCTCCCCGGGCTAGCGGGGCGCTATACGAGCAGTACTTC. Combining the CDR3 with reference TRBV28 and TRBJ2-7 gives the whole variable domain DVKVTQSSRYLVKRTGEKVFLECVQDMDHENMFWYRQDPGLGLRLIYFSYDVKMKEKGDIPEGYSVSREKKERFSLILESASTNQTSMYLCASSPPRASGALYEQYFGPGTRLTVT.

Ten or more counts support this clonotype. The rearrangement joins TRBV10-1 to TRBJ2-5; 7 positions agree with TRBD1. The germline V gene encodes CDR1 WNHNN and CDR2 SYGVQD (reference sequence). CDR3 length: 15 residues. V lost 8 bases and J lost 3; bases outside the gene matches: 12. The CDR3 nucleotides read TGCGCCAGCTCAATCCCTACAGGGGCCAAAGAGACCCAGTACTTC. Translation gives CASSIPTGAKETQYF.

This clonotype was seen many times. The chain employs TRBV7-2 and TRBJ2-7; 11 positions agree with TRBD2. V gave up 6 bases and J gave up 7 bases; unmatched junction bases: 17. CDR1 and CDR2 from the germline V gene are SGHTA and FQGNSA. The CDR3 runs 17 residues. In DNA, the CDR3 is TGTGCCAGCAGGTCGCCCCATCTAGCGGGGGGTCTAGAGGAGCAGTACTTC. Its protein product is CASRSPHLAGGLEEQYF.

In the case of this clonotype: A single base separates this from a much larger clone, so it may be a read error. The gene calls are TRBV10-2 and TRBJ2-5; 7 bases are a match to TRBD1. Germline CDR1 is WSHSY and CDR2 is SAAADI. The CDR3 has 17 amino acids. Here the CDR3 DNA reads TGCGCCAGCAGTGGGGTGGACAGGTGGGGCACCCAAGAGACCCAGCACTTC. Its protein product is CASSGVDRWGTQETQHF.

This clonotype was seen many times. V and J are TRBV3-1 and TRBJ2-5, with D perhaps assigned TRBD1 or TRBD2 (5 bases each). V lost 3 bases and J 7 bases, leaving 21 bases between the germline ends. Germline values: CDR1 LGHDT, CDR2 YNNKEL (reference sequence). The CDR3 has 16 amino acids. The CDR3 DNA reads TGTGCCAGCAGCCAGGTCGGGGCCACTATCCCAGGGACCCAGTACTTC. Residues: CASSQVGATIPGTQYF.